This T cell receptor (beta chain) is drawn from a study of beta chain features in type 1 diabetes. The authors reverse transcribed all of the isolated RNA, so sequencing captured expressed TCRB transcripts. Assay used: immunoSEQ multiplex PCR; TCRdb lists only in-frame clones, some missing. The table has about 340,000 clones, 8% seen once. Germline CDR1 reads MDHEN; CDR2 reads SYDVKM. V was clipped by 7 bases and J by 2 bases; unmatched bases: 8. CDR3 length equals 15 residues. This clone was picked up a small number of times. This sequence joins TRBV28 and TRBJ1-2; 9 bases line up with TRBD1. Sequencing input: central memory CD4+ T cells from blood. The origin of this receptor is a woman between 18 and 30 years old in good health. CDR3 amino acids: CASTPAGTGNYGYTF. Written as DNA, the CDR3 is TGTGCCAGCACCCCCGCTGGGACAGGGAACTATGGCTACACCTTC.